This T cell receptor beta chain was sequenced in a study of T-cell reconstitution after alpha-beta-depleted transplantation in children. Study-wide findings and caveats: Newly produced T cells mostly provided counts and TCRbeta diversity after one year, as hyperexpanded clones declined.

This CDR3 is built from 15 residues. The V gene lost 1 base and the J gene lost 0 bases, with 8 bases spanning the gap. Germline-derived CDR1 and CDR2 are MGHRA and YSYEKL. As to this clonotype: Antigen unknown.

TCRbeta library preparation incorporated unique molecular identifiers. TCRdb called the PCR reads again in MiXCR, with one record for every CDR3 protein. The table records approximately 1,000,000 distinct CDR3 sequences, about 29% of them present only once. Sample: PBMCs, mostly from graft donor cells, taken 360 days after TCRalphabeta/CD19-depleted stem cell transplant. This rearrangement joins TRBV4-1 to TRBJ2-3; no clear D. This TCR derives from a boy in the first two years of life who had a stem cell transplant for SCID, so the T cells may come from the graft donor. The chain's CDR3 is CASSQVWGSTDTQYF. The CDR3, as DNA: TGCGCCAGCAGCCAAGTGTGGGGTAGCACAGATACGCAGTATTTT.